This T cell receptor (beta chain) appears in the sequencing data of a study of OX40 agonist ivuxolimab in advanced cancers. Study-level background: Three patients, one with hepatocellular carcinoma and two with cutaneous melanoma, responded partially. Points from the study as a whole: No antigen was identified for the clonally expanded peripheral T cells.

Trimming at V came to 2 bases and at J to 7 bases, leaving 0 bases not matched to a gene. In germline, CDR1 is MNHEY, CDR2 SVGAGI. The CDR3 contains 14 residues. Autoimmune disease history or systemic immunosuppression barred patients. Points on this clone: Its specificity is not known.

Sequencing used immunoSEQ multiplex PCR; TCRdb keeps in-frame clones, though not all of them. The sample yields fewer than 15,000 clones, more than 80% seen once. This receptor was taken from an adult with an advanced solid tumor such as melanoma, head and neck, liver or kidney cancer. The V call is TRBV6-5, the J call TRBJ2-2; TRBD2 matches at 11 bases. This specimen was CD4+ or CD8+ T cells sorted from blood, taken in a trial of the OX40 agonist ivuxolimab. The CDR3 sequence is CASSYGLAGGELFF. The DNA for the CDR3 is TGTGCCAGCAGTTACGGACTAGCGGGCGGGGAGCTGTTTTTT.